This T cell receptor (beta chain) comes out of a study of cytomegalovirus exposure and HLA in healthy donors. The CDR3 runs 12 residues. From germline, CDR1 is SGHTA and CDR2 FQGNSA. The V end was cut by 3 bases, the J end by 12 bases, with 9 bases between. The PCR had 60 Vbeta and 13 Jbeta primers. This table comes from immunoSEQ multiplex PCR, and its TCRdb copy is limited to in-frame clones, with some not included. Of around 78,000 clones in the sample, less than 85% were seen once. The clonotype was recovered from a male donor in good health and CMV-seronegative. The material sequenced was PBMCs. The J gene is TRBJ1-6, the V gene TRBV7-2; D might be TRBD1 (6 bases). CDR3 nucleotide sequence: TGTGCCAGCAGCTTTCGGACAGAACCCCTCCACTTT. Encoded protein: CASSFRTEPLHF.